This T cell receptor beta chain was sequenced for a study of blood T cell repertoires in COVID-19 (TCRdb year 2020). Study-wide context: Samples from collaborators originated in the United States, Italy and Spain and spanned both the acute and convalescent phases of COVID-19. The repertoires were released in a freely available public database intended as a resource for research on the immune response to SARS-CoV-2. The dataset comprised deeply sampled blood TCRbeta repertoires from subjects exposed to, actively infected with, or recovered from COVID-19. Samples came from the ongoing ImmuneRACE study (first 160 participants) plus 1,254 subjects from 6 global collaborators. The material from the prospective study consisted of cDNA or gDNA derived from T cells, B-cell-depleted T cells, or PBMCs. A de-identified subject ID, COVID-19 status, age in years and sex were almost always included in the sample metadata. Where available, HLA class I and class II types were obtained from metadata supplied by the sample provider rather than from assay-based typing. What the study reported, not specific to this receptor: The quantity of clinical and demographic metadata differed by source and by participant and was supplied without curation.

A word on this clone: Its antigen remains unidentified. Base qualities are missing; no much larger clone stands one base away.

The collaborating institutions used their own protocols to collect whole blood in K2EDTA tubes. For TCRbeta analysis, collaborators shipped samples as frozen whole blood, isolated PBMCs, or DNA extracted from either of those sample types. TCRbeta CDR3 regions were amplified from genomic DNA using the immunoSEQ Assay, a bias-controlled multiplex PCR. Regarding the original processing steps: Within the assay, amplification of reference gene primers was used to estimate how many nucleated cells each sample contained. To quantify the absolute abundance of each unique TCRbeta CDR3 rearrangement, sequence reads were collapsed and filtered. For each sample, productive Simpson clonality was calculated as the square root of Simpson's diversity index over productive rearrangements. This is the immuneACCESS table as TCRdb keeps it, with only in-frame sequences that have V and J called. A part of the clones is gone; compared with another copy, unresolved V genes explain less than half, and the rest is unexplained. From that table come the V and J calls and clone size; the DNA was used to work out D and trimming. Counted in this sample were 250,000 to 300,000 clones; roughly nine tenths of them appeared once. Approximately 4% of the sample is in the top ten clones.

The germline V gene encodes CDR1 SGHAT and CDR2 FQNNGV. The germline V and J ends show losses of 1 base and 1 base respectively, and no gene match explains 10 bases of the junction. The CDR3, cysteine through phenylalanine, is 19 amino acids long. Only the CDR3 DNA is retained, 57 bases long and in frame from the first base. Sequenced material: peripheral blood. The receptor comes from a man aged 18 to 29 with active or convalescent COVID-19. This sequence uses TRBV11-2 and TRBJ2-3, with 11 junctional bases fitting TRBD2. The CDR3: CASSLVRGTLAGGTDTQYF. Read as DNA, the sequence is TGTGCCAGCAGCTTAGTTCGGGGGACACTAGCGGGAGGCACAGATACGCAGTATTTT.